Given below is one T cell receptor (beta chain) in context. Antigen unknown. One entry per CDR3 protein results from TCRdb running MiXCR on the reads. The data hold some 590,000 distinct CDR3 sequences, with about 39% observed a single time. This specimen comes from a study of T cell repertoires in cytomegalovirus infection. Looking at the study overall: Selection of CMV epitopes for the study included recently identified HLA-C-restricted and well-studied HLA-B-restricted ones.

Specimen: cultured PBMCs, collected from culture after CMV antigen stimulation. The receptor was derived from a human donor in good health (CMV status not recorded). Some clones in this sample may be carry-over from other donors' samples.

Here the CDR3 DNA reads TGTGCCAGCTCACCAAATTCAGGGGACACTGAAGCTTTCTTT. Translation gives CASSPNSGDTEAFF. V and J are TRBV18 and TRBJ1-1; D may be TRBD1 (6 bases). The ends were cut back, 2 bases at V and 3 bases at J, with 10 bases in the middle. CDR1 is KGHSH and CDR2 is LQKENI in the germline V gene. The CDR3 is made up of 14 amino acids.